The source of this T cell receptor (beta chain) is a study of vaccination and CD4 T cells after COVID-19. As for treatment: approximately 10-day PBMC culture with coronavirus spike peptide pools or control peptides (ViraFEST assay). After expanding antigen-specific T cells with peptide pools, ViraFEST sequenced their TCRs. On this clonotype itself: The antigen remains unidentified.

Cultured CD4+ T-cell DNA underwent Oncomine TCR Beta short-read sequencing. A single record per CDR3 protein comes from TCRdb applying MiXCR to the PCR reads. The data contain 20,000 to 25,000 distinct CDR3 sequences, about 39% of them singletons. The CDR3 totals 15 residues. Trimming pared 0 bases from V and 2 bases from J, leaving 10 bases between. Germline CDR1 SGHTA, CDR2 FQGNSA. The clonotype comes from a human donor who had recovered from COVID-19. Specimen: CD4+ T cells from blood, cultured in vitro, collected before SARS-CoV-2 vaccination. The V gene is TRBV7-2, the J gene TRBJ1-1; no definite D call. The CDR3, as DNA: TGTGCCAGCAGCTTAGCGGTAGAGTTAAACACTGAAGCTTTCTTT. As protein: CASSLAVELNTEAFF.